This TCR beta chain emerged from a study of CD8 T cells in Susac syndrome. Germline V gene data show CDR1 as GTSNPN and CDR2 as SVGIG (reference sequence). Trimming cost V 6 bases and J 0 bases, with 17 bases left between them. The CDR3 contains 15 residues. The RNA input was about 0.5 to 1 ug, and it was reverse transcribed with random hexamers. TCRdb processed the immunoSEQ multiplex PCR reads anew with MiXCR; each CDR3 protein has one entry. The sample has a few hundred thousand distinct CDR3 sequences; approximately 91% are singletons. The material sequenced was CD8+ T cells from PBMCs. The chain uses TRBV30 and TRBJ1-1; D remains ambiguous. This sequence originates from a human donor with multiple sclerosis. The CDR3 spells CACWAPWDLNTEAFF. The CDR3 DNA sequence: TGTGCCTGCTGGGCCCCCTGGGATTTGAACACTGAAGCTTTCTTT.